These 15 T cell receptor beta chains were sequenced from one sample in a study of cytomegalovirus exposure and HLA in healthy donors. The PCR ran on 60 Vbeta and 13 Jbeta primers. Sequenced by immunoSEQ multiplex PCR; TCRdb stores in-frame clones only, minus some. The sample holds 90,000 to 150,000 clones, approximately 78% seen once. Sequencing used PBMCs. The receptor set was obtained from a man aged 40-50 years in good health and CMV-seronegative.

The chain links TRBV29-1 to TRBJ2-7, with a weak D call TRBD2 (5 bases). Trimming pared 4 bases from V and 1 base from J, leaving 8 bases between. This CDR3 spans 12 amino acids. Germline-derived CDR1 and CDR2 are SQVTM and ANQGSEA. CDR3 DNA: TGCAGCGTTGGTCGAGGGTCCTACGAGCAGTACTTC. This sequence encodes CSVGRGSYEQYF.

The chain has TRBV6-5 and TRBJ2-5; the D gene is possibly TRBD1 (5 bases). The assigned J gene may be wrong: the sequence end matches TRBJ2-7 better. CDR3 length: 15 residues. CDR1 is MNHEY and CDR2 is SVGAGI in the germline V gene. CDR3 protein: CASSYSIQDKYEQYF. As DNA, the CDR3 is TGTGCCAGCAGTTACTCGATCCAGGACAAATACGAGCAGTACTTC.

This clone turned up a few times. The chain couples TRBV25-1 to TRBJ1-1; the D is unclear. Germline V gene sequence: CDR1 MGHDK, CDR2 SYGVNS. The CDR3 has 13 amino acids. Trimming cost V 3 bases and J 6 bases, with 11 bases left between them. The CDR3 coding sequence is TGTGCCAGCAGTGACCCCCTGGCCCCTGAAGCTTTCTTT. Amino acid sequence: CASSDPLAPEAFF.

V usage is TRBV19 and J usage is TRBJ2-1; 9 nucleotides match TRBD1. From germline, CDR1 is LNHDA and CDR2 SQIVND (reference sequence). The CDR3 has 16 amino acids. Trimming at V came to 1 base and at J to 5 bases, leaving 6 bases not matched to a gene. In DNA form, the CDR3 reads TGTGCCAGTAGTATAGTCGGGACAGGGATCCACAATGAGCAGTTCTTC. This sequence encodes CASSIVGTGIHNEQFF.

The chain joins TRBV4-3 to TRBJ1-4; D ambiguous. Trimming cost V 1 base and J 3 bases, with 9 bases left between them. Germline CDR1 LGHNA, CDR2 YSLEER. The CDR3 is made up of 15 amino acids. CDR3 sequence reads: CASSQGSSANEKLFF. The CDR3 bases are TGCGCCAGCAGCCAAGGGAGTAGTGCTAATGAAAAACTGTTTTTT.

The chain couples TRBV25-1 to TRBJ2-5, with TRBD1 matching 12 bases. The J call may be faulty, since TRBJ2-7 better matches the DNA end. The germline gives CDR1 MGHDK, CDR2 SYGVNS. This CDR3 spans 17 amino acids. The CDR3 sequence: CASSEGAGTGGAYEQYF. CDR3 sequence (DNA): TGTGCCAGCAGTGAAGGAGCCGGGACAGGGGGCGCGTACGAGCAGTACTTC.

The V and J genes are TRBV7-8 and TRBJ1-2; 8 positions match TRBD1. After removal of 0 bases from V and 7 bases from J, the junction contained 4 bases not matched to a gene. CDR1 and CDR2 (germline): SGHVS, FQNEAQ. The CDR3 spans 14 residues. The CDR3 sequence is CASSLAMDRAGYTF. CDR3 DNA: TGTGCCAGCAGCTTAGCGATGGACAGGGCTGGCTACACCTTC. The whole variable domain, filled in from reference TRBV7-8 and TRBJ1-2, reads GAGVSQSPRYKVAKRGQDVALRCDPISGHVSLFWYQQALGQGPEFLTYFQNEAQLDKSGLPSDRFFAERPEGSVSTLKIQRTQQEDSAVYLCASSLAMDRAGYTFGSGTRLTVV.

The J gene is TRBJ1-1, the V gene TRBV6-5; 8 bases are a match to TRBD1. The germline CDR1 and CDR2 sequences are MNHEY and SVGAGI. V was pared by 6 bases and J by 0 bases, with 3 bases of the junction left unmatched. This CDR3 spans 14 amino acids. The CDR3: CASSTGQVNTEAFF. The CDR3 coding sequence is TGTGCCAGCAGCACGGGACAGGTGAACACTGAAGCTTTCTTT.

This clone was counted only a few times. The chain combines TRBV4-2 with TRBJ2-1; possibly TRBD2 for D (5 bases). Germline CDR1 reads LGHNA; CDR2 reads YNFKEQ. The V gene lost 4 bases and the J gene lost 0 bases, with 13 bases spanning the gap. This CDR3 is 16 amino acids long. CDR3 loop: CASSPGERFSYNEQFF. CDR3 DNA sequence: TGTGCCAGCAGCCCTGGGGAGCGGTTCTCCTACAATGAGCAGTTCTTC.

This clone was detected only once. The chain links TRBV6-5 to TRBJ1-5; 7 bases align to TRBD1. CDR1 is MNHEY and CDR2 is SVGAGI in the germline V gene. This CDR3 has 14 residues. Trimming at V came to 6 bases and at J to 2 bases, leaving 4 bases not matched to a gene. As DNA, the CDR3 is TGTGCCAGCAGAATCACAGGGGGCAATCAGCCCCAGCATTTT. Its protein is CASRITGGNQPQHF.

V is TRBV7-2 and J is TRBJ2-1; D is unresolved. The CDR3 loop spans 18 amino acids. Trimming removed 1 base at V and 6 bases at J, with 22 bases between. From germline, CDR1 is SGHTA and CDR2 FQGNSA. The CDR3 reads CASSLVALRQSATNEQFF. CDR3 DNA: TGTGCCAGCAGCTTAGTAGCCCTGAGGCAGTCGGCCACCAATGAGCAGTTCTTC.

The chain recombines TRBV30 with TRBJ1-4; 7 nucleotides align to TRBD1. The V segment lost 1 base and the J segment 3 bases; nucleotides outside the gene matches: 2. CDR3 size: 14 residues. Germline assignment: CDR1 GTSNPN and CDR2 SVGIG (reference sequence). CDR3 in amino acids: CAWSAGGSNEKLFF. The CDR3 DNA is TGTGCCTGGAGTGCAGGGGGATCTAATGAAAAACTGTTTTTT.

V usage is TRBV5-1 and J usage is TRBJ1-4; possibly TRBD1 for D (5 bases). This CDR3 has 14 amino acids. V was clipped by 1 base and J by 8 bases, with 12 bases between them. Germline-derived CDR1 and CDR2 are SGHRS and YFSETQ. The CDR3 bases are TGCGCCAGCAGCTTGTGGGGGGAAAAAGAAAAACTGTTTTTT. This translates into CASSLWGEKEKLFF.

The DNA for the CDR3 is TGCGCCAGCACGCTGGACGGACATACCTCTGGCTACACCTTC. It specifies CASTLDGHTSGYTF. V is TRBV5-1 and J is TRBJ1-2, with D possibly being TRBD1 (5 bases). Germline V gives CDR1 SGHRS, CDR2 YFSETQ. The V end was cut by 6 bases, the J end by 7 bases, with 19 bases between. The CDR3 spans 14 residues.

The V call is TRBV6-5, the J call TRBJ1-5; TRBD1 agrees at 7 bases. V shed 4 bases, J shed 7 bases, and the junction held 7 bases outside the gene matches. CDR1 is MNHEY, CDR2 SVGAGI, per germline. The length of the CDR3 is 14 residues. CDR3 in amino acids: CASSSYRGQQPQHF. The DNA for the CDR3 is TGTGCCAGCAGTTCTTACAGGGGCCAACAGCCCCAGCATTTT.